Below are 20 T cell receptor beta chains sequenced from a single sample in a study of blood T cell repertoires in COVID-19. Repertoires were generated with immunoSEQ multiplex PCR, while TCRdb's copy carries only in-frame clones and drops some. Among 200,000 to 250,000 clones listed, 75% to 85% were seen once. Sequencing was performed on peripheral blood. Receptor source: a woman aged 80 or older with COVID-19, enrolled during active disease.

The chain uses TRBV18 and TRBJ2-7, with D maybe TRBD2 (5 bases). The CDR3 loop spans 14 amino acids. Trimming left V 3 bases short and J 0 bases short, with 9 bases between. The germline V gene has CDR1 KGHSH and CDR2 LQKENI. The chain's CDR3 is CASSPGSLSYEQYF. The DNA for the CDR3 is TGTGCCAGCTCACCGGGGAGTCTCTCCTACGAGCAGTACTTC.

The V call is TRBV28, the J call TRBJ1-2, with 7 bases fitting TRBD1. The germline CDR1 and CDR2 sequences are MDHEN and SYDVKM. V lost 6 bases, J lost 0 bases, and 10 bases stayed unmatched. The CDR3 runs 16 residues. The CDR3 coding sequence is TGTGCCAGCAGAGGGACAGAAGGTGGCCCTAACTATGGCTACACCTTC. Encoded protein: CASRGTEGGPNYGYTF.

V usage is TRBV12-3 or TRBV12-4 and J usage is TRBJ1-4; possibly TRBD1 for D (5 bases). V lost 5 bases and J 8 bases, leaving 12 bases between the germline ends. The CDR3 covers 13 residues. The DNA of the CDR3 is TGTGCCAGCAGTCACCCTAAGGGGGAAAAACTGTTTTTT. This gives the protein CASSHPKGEKLFF.

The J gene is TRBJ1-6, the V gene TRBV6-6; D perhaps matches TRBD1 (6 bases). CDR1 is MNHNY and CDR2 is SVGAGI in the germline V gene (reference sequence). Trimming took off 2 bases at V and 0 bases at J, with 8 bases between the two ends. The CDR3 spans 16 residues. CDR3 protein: CASSYGQSSYNSPLHF. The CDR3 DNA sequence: TGTGCCAGCAGTTACGGACAGAGCTCCTATAATTCACCCCTCCACTTT.

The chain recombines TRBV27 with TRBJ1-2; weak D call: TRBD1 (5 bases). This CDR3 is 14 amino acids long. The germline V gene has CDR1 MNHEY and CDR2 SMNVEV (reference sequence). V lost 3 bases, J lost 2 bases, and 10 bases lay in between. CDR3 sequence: CASSLKGHNYGYTF. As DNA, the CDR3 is TGTGCCAGCAGTTTGAAGGGGCACAACTATGGCTACACCTTC.

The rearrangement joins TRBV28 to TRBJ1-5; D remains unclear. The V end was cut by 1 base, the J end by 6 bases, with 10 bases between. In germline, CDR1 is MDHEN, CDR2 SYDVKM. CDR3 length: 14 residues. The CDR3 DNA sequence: TGTGCCAGCAGTTTATTCGCTAATGGTCAGCCCCAGCATTTT. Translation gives CASSLFANGQPQHF.

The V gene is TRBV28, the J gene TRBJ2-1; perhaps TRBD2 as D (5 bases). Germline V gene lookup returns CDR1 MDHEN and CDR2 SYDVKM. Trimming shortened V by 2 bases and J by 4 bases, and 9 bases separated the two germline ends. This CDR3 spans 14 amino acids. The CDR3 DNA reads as TGTGCCAGCAGTTTACCTAGCTTTTACAATGAGCAGTTCTTC. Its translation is CASSLPSFYNEQFF.

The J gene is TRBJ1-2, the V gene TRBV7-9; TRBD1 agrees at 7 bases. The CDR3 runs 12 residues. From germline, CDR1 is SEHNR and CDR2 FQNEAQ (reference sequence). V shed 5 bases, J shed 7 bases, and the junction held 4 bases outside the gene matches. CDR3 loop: CASSTPGGGYTF. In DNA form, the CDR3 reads TGTGCCAGCAGCACCCCAGGGGGTGGCTACACCTTC.

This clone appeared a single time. The CDR3 coding sequence is TGTGCCAGCAGTTCTAGGGGTAGCAATCAGCCCCAGCATTTT. Protein: CASSSRGSNQPQHF. The chain uses TRBV27 and TRBJ1-5; weak D call: TRBD1 (5 bases). The CDR3 is 14 amino acids. From germline, CDR1 is MNHEY and CDR2 SMNVEV (reference sequence). V was trimmed by 4 bases and J by 0 bases, leaving 7 bases between them.

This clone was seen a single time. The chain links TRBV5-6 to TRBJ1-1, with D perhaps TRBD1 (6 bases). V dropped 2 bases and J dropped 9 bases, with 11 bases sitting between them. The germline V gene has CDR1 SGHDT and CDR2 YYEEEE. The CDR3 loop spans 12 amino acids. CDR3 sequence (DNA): TGTGCCAGCAGCTTTGGGACACCCCAAGCTTTCTTT. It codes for CASSFGTPQAFF.

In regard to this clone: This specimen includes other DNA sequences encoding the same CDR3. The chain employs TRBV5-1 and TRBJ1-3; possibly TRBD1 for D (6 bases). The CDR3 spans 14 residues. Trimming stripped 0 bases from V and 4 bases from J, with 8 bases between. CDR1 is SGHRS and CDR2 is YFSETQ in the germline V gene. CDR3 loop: CASSLGTGGNTIYF. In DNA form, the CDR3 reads TGCGCCAGCAGCTTGGGAACAGGGGGAAACACCATATATTTT.

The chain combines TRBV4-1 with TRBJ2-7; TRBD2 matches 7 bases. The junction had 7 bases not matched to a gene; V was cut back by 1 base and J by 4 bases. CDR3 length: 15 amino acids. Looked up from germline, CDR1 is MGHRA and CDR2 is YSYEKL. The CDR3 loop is CASSQGSSGYYEQYF. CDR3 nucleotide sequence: TGCGCCAGCAGCCAAGGGTCTAGCGGATATTACGAGCAGTACTTC.

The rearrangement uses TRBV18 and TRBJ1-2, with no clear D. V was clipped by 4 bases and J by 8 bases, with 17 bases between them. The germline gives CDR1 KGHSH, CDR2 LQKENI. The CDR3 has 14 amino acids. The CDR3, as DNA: TGTGCCAGCTCACGCGGTTATGGGGAGCGGGGCTACACCTTC. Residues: CASSRGYGERGYTF.

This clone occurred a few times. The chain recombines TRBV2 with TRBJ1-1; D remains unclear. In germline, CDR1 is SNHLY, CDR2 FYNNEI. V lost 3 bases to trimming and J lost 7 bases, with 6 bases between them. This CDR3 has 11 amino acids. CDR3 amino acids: CASSDNVEAFF. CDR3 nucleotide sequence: TGTGCCAGCAGTGACAATGTTGAAGCTTTCTTT. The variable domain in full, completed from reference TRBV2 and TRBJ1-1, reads EPEVTQTPSHQVTQMGQEVILRCVPISNHLYFYWYRQILGQKVEFLVSFYNNEISEKSEIFDDQFSVERPDGSNFTLKIRSTKLEDSAMYFCASSDNVEAFFGQGTRLTVV.

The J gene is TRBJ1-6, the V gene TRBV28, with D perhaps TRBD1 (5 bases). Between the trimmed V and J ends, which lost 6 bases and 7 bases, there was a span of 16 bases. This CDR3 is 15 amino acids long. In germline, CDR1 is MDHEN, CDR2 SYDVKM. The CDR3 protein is CASRPQAPGNSPLHF. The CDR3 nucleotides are TGTGCCAGCAGACCCCAAGCTCCAGGGAATTCACCCCTCCACTTT. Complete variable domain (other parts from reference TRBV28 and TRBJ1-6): DVKVTQSSRYLVKRTGEKVFLECVQDMDHENMFWYRQDPGLGLRLIYFSYDVKMKEKGDIPEGYSVSREKKERFSLILESASTNQTSMYLCASRPQAPGNSPLHFGNGTRLTVT.

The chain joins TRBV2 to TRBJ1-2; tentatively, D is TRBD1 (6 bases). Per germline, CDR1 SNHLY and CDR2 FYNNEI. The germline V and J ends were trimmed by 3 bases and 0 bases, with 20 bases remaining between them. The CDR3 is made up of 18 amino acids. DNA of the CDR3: TGTGCCAGCAGTGATCCGGGGGGCTGGGGAGCCTCTAACTATGGCTACACCTTC. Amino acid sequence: CASSDPGGWGASNYGYTF.

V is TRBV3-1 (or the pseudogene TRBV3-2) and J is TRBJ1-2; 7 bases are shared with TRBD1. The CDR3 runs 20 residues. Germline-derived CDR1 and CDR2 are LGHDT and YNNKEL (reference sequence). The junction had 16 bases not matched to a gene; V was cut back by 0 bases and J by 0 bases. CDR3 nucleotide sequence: TGTGCCAGCAGCCAAGAGGGATCTCTCGGGTGGGGGACAGCTAACTATGGCTACACCTTC. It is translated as CASSQEGSLGWGTANYGYTF.

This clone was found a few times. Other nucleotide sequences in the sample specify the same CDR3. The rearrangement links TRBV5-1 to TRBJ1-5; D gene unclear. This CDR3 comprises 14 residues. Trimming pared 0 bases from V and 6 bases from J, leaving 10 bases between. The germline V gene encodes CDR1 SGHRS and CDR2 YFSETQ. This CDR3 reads CASSLEGGSQPQHF. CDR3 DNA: TGCGCCAGCAGCTTGGAAGGTGGGAGTCAGCCCCAGCATTTT. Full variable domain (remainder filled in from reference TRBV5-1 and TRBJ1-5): KAGVTQTPRYLIKTRGQQVTLSCSPISGHRSVSWYQQTPGQGLQFLFEYFSETQRNKGNFPGRFSGRQFSNSRSEMNVSTLELGDSALYLCASSLEGGSQPQHFGDGTRLSIL.

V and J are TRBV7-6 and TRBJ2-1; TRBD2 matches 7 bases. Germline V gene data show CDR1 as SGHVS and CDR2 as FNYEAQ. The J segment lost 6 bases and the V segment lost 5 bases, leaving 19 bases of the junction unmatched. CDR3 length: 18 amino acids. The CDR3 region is CASSPTGTTKRFLNEQFF. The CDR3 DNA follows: TGTGCCAGCAGCCCGACCGGGACTACCAAACGATTCCTCAATGAGCAGTTCTTC.

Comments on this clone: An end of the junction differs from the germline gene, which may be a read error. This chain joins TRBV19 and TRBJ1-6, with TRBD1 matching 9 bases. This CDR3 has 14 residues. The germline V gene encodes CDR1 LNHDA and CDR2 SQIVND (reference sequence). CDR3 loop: CASRDRGLNSPPHF. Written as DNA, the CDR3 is TGTGCCAGTAGGGACAGGGGATTGAATTCACCCCCCCACTTT.